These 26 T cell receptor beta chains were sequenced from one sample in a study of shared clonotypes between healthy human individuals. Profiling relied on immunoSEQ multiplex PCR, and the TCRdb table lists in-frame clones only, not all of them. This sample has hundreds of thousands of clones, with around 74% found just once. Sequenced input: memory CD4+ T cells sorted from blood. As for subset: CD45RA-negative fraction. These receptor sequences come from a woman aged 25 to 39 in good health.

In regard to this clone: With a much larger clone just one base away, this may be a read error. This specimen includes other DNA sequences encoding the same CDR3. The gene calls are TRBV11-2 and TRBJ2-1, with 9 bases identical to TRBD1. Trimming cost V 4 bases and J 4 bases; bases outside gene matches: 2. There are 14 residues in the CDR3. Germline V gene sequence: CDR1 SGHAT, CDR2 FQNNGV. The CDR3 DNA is TGTGCCAGCAGCTCTGGACAGGGGTACAATGAGCAGTTCTTC. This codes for CASSSGQGYNEQFF.

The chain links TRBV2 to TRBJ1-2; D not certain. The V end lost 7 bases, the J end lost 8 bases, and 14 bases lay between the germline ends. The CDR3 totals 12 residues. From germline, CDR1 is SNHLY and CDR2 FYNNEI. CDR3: CASNSPPGGYTF. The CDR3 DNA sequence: TGTGCCAGCAACAGCCCACCCGGGGGCTACACCTTC.

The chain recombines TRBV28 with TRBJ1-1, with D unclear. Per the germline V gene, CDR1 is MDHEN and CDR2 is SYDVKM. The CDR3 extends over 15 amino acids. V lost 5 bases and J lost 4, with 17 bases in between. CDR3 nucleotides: TGTGCCAGCAGTCCCGTTGGCGGGCCGGGCACTGAAGCTTTCTTT. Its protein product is CASSPVGGPGTEAFF.

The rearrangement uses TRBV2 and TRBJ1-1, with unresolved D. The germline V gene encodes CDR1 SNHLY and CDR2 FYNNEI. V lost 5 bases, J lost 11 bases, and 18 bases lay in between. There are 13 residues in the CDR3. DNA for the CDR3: TGTGCCAGCAGTATCGGCAAGTCCAACATGGCTTTCTTT. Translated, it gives CASSIGKSNMAFF.

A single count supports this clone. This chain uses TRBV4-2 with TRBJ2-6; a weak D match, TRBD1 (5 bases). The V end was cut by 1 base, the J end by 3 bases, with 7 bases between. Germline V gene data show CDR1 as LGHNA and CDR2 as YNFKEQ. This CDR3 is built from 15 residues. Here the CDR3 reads CASSQVGVGANVLTF. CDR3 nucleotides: TGTGCCAGCAGCCAAGTAGGGGTTGGGGCCAACGTCCTGACTTTC.

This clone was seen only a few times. The CDR3 sequence is CASRDGRQRTKSEQFF. CDR3 coding DNA: TGTGCAAGTCGAGACGGTAGGCAGCGGACGAAAAGCGAGCAGTTCTTC. This chain links TRBV12-2 with TRBJ2-1; the listed D gene, TRBD2, was not tested against the DNA. TRBV12-2 is a recognized pseudogene. The CDR3 sequence is 16 residues long.

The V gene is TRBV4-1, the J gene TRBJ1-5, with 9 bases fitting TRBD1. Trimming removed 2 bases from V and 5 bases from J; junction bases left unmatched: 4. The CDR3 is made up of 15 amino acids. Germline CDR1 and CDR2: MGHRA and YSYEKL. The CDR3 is CASSQWGQGDQPQHF. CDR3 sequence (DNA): TGCGCCAGCAGCCAATGGGGACAGGGAGATCAGCCCCAGCATTTT.

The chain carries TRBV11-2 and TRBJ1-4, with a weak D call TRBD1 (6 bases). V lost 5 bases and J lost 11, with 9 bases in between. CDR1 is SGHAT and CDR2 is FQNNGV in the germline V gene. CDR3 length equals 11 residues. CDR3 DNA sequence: TGTGCCAGCAGCCCAGGGGTGAAACTGTTTTTT. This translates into CASSPGVKLFF.

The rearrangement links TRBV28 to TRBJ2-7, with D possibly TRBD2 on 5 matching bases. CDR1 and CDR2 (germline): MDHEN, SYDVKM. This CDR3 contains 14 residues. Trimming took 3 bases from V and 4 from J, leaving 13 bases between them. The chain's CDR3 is CASSFEGLGYEQYF. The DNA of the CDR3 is TGTGCCAGCAGTTTTGAGGGATTGGGTTACGAGCAGTACTTC.

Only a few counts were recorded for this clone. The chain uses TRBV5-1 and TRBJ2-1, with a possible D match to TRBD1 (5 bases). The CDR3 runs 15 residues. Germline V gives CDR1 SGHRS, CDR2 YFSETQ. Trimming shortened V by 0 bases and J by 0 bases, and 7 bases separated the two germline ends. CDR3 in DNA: TGCGCCAGCAGCTTGGAAGGGGACTCCTACAATGAGCAGTTCTTC. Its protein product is CASSLEGDSYNEQFF.

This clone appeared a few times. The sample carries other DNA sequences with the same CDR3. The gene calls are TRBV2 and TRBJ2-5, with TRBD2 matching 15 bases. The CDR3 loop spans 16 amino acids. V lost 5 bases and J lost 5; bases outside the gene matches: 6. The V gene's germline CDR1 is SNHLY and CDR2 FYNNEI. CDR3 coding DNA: TGTGCCAGCAGTTCGGGACTAGCGGGAGGTGGTGAGACCCAGTACTTC. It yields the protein CASSSGLAGGGETQYF. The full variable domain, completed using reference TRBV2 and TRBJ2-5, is EPEVTQTPSHQVTQMGQEVILRCVPISNHLYFYWYRQILGQKVEFLVSFYNNEISEKSEIFDDQFSVERPDGSNFTLKIRSTKLEDSAMYFCASSSGLAGGGETQYFGPGTRLLVL.

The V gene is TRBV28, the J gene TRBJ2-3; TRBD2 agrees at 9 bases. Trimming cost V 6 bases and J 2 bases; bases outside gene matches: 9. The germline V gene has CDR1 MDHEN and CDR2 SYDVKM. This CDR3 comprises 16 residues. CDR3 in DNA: TGTGCCAGCAGCTGGGTTGGCGGGAGGGCCACAGATACGCAGTATTTT. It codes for CASSWVGGRATDTQYF.

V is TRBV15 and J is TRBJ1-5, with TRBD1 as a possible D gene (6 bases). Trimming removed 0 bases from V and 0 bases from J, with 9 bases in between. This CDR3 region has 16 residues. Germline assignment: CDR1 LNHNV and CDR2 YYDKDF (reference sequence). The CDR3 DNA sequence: TGTGCCACCAGCAGAGATCTAGGGGGTAGCAATCAGCCCCAGCATTTT. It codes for CATSRDLGGSNQPQHF.

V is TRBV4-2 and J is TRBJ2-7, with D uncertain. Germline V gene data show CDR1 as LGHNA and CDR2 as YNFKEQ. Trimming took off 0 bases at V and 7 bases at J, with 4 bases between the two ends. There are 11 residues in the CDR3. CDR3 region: CASSQEREQYF. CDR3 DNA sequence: TGTGCCAGCAGCCAAGAGAGGGAGCAGTACTTC.

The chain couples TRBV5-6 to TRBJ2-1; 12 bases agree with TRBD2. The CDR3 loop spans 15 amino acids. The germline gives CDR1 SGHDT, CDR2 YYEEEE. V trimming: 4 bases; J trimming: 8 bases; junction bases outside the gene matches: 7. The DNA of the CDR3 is TGTGCCAGCAGCCAGACTAGCGGGAGTCTCCATGAGCAGTTCTTC. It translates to CASSQTSGSLHEQFF.

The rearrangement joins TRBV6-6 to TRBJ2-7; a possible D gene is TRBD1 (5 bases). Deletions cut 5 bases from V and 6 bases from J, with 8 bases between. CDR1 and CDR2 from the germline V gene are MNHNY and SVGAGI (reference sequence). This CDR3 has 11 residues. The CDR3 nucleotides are TGTGCCAGCAGTCAGGGTACCGAGCAGTACTTC. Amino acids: CASSQGTEQYF.

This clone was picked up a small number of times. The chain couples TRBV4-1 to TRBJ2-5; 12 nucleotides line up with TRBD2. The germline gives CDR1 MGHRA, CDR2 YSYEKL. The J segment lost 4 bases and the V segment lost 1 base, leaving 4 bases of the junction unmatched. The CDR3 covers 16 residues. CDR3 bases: TGCGCCAGCAGCCAAGCTCTAGCGGGAGGGCCAGAGACCCAGTACTTC. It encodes CASSQALAGGPETQYF.

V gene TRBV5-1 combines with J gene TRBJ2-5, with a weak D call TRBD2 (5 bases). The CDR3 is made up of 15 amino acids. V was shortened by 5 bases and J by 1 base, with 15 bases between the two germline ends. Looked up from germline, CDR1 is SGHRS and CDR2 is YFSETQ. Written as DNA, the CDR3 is TGCGCCAGCAGGTCGGGAACAGTTGTCCAAGAGACCCAGTACTTC. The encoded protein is CASRSGTVVQETQYF.

The CDR3 here is CASSSERFHYNEQFF. The CDR3 bases are TGTGCCAGCAGCTCCGAAAGGTTCCATTACAATGAGCAGTTCTTC. The chain is built from TRBV11-2 and TRBJ2-1; D is ambiguous. The length of the CDR3 is 15 residues. V was cut by 4 bases and J by 4 bases, with 14 bases left in between. CDR1 and CDR2 (germline): SGHAT, FQNNGV.

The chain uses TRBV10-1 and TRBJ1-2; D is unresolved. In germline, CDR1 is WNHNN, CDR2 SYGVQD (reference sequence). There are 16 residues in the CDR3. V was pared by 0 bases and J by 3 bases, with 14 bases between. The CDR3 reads CASSESTNKYHYGYTF. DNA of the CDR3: TGCGCCAGCAGTGAGTCGACTAACAAATACCACTATGGCTACACCTTC.

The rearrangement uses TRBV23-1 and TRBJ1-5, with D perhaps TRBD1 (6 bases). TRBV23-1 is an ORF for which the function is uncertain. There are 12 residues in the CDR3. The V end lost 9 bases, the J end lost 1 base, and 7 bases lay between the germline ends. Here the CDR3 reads CASRGSNQPQHF. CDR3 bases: TGCGCCAGTAGGGGGAGCAATCAGCCCCAGCATTTT.

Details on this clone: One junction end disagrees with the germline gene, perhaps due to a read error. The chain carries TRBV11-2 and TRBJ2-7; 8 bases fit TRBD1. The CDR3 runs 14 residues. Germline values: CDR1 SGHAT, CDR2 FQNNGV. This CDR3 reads CASRPGQGSNEQYF. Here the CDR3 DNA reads TGTGCCAGCAGGCCCGGACAGGGCTCCAACGAGCAGTACTTC. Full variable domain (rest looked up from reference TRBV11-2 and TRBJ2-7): EAGVAQSPRYKIIEKRQSVAFWCNPISGHATLYWYQQILGQGPKLLIQFQNNGVVDDSQLPKDRFSAERLKGVDSTLKIQPAKLEDSAVYLCASRPGQGSNEQYFGPGTRLTVT.

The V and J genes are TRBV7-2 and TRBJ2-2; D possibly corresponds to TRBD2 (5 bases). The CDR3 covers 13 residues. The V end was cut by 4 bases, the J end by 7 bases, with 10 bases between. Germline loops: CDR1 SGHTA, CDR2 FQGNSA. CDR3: CASSSYRDGELFF. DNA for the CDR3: TGTGCCAGCAGCTCGTACCGGGACGGGGAGCTGTTTTTT.

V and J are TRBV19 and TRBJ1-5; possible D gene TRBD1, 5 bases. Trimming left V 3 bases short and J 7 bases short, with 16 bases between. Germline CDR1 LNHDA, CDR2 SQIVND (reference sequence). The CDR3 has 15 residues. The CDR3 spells CASSITRQGGQPQHF. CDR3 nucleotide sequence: TGTGCCAGTAGTATTACACGGCAGGGTGGACAGCCCCAGCATTTT. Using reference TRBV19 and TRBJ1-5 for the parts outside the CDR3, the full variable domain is DGGITQSPKYLFRKEGQNVTLSCEQNLNHDAMYWYRQDPGQGLRLIYYSQIVNDFQKGDIAEGYSVSREKKESFPLTVTSAQKNPTAFYLCASSITRQGGQPQHFGDGTRLSIL.

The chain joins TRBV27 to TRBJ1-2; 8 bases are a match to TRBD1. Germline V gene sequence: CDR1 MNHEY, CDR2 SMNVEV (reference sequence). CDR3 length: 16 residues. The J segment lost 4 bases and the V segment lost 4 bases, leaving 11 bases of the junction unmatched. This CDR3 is CASSSTSGGRSYGYTF. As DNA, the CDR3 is TGTGCCAGCAGTTCAACTTCAGGGGGCCGGAGCTATGGCTACACCTTC.

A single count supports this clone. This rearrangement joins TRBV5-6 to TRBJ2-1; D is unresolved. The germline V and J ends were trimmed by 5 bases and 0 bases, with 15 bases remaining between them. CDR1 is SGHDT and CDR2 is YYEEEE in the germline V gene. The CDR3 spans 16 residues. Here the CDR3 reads CASRAGPQSSYNEQFF. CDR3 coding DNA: TGTGCCAGCAGAGCTGGACCACAGAGCTCCTACAATGAGCAGTTCTTC.